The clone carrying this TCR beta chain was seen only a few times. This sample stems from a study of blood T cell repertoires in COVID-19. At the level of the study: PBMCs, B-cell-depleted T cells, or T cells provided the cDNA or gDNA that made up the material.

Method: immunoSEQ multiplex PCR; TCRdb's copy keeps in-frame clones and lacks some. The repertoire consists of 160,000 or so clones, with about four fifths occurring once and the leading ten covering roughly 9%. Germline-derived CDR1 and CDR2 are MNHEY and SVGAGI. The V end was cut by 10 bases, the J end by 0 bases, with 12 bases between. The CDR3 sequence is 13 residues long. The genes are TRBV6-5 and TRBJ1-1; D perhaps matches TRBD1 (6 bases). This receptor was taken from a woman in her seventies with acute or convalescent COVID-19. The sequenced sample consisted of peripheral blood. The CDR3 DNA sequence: TGTGCCATACAGGGTTGGATGAACACTGAAGCTTTCTTT. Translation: CAIQGWMNTEAFF.